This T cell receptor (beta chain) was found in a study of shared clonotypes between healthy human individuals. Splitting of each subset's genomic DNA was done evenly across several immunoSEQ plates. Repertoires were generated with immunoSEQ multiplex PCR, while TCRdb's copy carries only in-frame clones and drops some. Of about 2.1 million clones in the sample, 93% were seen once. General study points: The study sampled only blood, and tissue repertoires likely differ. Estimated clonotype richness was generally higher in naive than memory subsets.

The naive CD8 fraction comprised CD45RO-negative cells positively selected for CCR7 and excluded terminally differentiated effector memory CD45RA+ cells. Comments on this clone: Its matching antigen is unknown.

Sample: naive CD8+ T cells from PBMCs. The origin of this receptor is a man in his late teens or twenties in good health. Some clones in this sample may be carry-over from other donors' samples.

The CDR3 loop is CASSSRYRGQAYEQYF. The CDR3 DNA follows: TGTGCCAGCAGCTCCCGATACAGGGGGCAAGCCTACGAGCAGTACTTC. V usage is TRBV7-2 and J usage is TRBJ2-7, with 9 bases that match TRBD1. The V gene's germline CDR1 is SGHTA and CDR2 FQGNSA. V gave up 4 bases and J gave up 2 bases; unmatched junction bases: 9. The CDR3 runs 16 residues.